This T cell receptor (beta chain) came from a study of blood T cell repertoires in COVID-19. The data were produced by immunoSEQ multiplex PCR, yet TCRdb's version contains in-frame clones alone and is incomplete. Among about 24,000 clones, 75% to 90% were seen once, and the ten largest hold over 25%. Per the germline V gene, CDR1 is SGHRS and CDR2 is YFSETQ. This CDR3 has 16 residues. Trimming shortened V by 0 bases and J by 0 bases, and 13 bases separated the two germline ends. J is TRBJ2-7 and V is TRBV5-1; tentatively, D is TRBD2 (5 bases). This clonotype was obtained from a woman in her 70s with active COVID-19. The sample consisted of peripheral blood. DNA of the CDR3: TGCGCCAGCAGCTTGGGTAATGTCGGGGACTCCTACGAGCAGTACTTC. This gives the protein CASSLGNVGDSYEQYF.